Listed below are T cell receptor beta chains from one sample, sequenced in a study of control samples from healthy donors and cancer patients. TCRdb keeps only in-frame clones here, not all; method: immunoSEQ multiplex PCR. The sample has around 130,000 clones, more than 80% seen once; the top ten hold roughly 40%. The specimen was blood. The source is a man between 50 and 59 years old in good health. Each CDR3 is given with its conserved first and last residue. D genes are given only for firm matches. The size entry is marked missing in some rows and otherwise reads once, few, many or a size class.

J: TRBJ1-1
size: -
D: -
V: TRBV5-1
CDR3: CASSLSDIGDTEAFF
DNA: TGCGCCAGCAGCTTATCAGACATAGGGGACACTGAAGCTTTCTTT

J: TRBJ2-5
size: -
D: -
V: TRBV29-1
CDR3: CSVDDREETQYF
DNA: TGCAGCGTTGATGACCGCGAAGAGACCCAGTACTTC

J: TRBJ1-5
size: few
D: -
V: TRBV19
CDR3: CASSIAVAGQPQHF
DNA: TGTGCCAGTAGTATAGCCGTGGCTGGACAGCCCCAGCATTTT

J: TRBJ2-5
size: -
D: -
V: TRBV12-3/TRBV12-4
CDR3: CASSLRETQYF
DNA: TGTGCCAGCAGTTTACGGGAGACCCAGTACTTC

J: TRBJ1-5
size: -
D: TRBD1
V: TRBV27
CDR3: CASSLWAGGSHQPQHF
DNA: TGTGCCAGCAGTTTATGGGCAGGGGGCTCCCATCAGCCCCAGCATTTT

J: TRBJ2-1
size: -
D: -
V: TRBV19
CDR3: CASSSRTPSSYNEQFF
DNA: TGTGCCAGTAGTTCCCGGACTCCCAGCTCCTACAATGAGCAGTTCTTC

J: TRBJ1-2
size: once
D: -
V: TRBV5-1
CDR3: CASSLLGGAYYGYTF
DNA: TGCGCCAGCAGCCTCCTAGGTGGGGCTTACTATGGCTACACCTTC

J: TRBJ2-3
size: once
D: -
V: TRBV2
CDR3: CASSETGTPPTDTQYF
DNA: TGTGCCAGCAGTGAAACGGGGACCCCTCCCACAGATACGCAGTATTTT

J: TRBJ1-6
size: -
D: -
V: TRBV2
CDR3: CASRGRTYNSPLHF
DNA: TGTGCCAGCAGGGGTAGGACCTATAATTCACCCCTCCACTTT

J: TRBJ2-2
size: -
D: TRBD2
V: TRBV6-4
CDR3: CATREGWNTGELFF
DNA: TGTGCCACCCGGGAGGGCTGGAACACCGGGGAGCTGTTTTTT

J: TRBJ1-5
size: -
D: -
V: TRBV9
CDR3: CASSVAGVNQPQHF
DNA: TGTGCCAGCAGCGTAGCGGGGGTAAATCAGCCCCAGCATTTT

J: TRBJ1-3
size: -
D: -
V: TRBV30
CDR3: CAWSVGNGNTIYF
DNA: TGTGCCTGGAGTGTGGGGAACGGAAACACCATATATTTT

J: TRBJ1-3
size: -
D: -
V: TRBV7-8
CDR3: CASRPTVSGNTIYF
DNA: TGTGCCAGCAGACCGACAGTCTCTGGAAACACCATATATTTT

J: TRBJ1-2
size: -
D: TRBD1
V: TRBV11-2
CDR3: CAITRGGHGYTF
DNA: TGTGCCATTACAAGAGGGGGCCATGGCTACACCTTC

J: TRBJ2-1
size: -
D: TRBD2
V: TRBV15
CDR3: CATSRDPTRAGTRGSEQFF
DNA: TGTGCCACCAGCAGAGATCCGACAAGGGCCGGGACTAGAGGGTCAGAGCAGTTCTTC

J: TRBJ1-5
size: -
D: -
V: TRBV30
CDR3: CAWSVLPTQPQHF
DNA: TGTGCCTGGAGTGTCCTCCCTACTCAGCCCCAGCATTTT

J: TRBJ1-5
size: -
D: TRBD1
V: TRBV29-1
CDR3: CSVRTGWANQPQHF
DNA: TGCAGCGTTCGGACAGGGTGGGCCAATCAGCCCCAGCATTTT

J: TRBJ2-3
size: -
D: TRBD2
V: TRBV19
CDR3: CASSLKAGFTDTQYF
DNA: TGTGCCAGTAGTTTGAAAGCGGGGTTCACAGATACGCAGTATTTT

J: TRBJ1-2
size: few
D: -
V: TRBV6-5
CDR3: CASRWHRETNYGYTF
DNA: TGTGCCAGCAGATGGCACCGAGAAACTAACTATGGCTACACCTTC

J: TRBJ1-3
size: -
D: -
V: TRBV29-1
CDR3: CSVRRHVENTIYF
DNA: TGCAGCGTTAGGAGGCACGTGGAAAACACCATATATTTT

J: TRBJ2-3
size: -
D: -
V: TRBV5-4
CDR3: CASSLMGAGDTQYF
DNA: TGTGCCAGCAGCTTGATGGGGGCCGGTGATACGCAGTATTTT

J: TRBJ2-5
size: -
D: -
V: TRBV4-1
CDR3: CASSQYPGGETQYF
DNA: TGCGCCAGCAGCCAATATCCGGGTGGAGAGACCCAGTACTTC

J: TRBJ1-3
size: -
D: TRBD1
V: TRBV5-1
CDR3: CASSLVPDRGSGNTIYF
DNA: TGCGCCAGCAGCTTGGTGCCGGACAGGGGCTCTGGAAACACCATATATTTT

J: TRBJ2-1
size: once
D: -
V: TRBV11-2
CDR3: CASSFLARKGWYEQFF
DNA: TGTGCCAGCAGCTTTCTAGCAAGGAAAGGGTGGTATGAGCAGTTCTTC

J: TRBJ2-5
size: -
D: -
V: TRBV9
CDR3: CASSPTRGVETQYF
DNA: TGTGCCAGCAGCCCAACGAGAGGGGTGGAGACCCAGTACTTC

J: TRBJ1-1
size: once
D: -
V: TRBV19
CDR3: CASSIYGDTEAFF
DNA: TGTGCCAGTAGTATATATGGGGACACTGAAGCTTTCTTT

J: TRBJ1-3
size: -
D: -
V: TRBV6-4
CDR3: CASSESTSGNTIYF
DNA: TGTGCCAGCAGTGAATCAACAAGTGGAAACACCATATATTTT

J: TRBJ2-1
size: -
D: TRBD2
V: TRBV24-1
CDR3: CATSVSGAYNEQFF
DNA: TGTGCCACCAGTGTGAGCGGGGCGTACAATGAGCAGTTCTTC

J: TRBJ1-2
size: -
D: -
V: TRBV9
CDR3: CASSAPPSSLGGYTF
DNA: TGTGCCAGCAGCGCCCCCCCCTCGAGTCTTGGGGGCTACACCTTC

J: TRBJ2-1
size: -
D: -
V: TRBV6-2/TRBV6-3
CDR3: CASSLFSVPPNNEQFF
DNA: TGTGCCAGCAGTCTCTTTAGCGTGCCCCCGAACAATGAGCAGTTCTTC

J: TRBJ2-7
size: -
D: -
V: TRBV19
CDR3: CASSIGNTPGGEQYF
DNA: TGTGCCAGTAGTATCGGGAACACACCCGGCGGCGAGCAGTACTTC

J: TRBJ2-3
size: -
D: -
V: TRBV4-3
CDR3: CASSPSSGSYTQYF
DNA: TGCGCCAGCAGCCCTTCCTCGGGGTCCTATACGCAGTATTTT

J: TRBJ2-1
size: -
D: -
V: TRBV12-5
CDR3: CASGAGTKGSYNEQFF
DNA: TGTGCTAGTGGGGCCGGGACGAAAGGCTCCTACAATGAGCAGTTCTTC

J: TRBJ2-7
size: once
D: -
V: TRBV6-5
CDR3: CASSYGALTYEQYF
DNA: TGTGCCAGCAGTTACGGAGCGCTGACCTACGAGCAGTACTTC

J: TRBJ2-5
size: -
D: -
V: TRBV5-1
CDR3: CASSPQGERGTQYF
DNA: TGCGCCAGCAGCCCTCAGGGTGAGAGGGGGACCCAGTACTTC

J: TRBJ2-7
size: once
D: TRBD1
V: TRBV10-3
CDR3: CAITGTGDDEQCF
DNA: TGTGCCATCACCGGGACAGGGGACGACGAGCAGTGCTTC

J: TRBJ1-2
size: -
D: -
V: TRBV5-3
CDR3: CARSLRSYGYTF
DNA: TGTGCCAGAAGCTTACGGAGCTATGGCTACACCTTC

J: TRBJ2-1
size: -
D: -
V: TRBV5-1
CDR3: CASSLESLDPFF
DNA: TGCGCCAGCAGCTTGGAGTCTCTCGACCCGTTCTTC

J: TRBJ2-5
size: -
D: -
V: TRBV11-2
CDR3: CASSPIYRGIQETQYF
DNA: TGTGCCAGCAGCCCCATTTACCGGGGAATTCAAGAGACCCAGTACTTC

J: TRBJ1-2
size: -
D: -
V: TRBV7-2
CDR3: CASSLGTSYGYTF
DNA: TGTGCCAGCAGCCTCGGGACAAGCTATGGCTACACCTTC

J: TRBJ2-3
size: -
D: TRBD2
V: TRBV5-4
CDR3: CASSFGTSQYTDTQYF
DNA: TGTGCCAGCAGCTTCGGGACTAGCCAATACACAGATACGCAGTATTTT

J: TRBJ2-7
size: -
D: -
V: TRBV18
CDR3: CASSPPKTNRDEQYF
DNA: TGTGCCAGCTCACCACCGAAAACGAACAGGGACGAGCAGTACTTC

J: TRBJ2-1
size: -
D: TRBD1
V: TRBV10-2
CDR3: CASSGDRGQYNEQFF
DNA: TGCGCCAGCAGTGGTGACAGGGGGCAATACAATGAGCAGTTCTTC

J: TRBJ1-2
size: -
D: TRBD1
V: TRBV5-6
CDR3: CASSYNRGRGYGYTF
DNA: TGTGCCAGCAGCTACAACAGGGGGCGCGGCTATGGCTACACCTTC

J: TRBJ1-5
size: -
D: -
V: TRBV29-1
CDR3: CSAREGNQPQHF
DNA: TGCAGCGCCCGTGAGGGAAACCAGCCCCAGCATTTT

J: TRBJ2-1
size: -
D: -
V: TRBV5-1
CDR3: CASSLTSGAYNEQFF
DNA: TGCGCCAGCAGCTTGACGTCAGGAGCATACAATGAGCAGTTCTTC

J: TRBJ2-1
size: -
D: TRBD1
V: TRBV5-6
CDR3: CASSSDRANLYNEQFF
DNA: TGTGCCAGCAGCTCCGACAGGGCGAATCTCTACAATGAGCAGTTCTTC

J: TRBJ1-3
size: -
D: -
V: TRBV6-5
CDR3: CASSSTGLSGNTIYF
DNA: TGTGCCAGCAGCTCCACAGGGCTCTCTGGAAACACCATATATTTT

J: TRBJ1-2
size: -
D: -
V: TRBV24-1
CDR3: CATSDLTYRGYTF
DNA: TGTGCCACCAGTGATTTAACGTACCGGGGCTACACCTTC

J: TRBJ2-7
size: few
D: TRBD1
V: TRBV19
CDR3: CASRGQAYEQYF
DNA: TGTGCCAGCCGGGGACAGGCCTACGAGCAGTACTTC

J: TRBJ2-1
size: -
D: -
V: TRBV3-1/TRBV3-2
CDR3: CASTPKGLANEQFF
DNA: TGTGCCAGCACCCCTAAAGGGCTAGCGAATGAGCAGTTCTTC

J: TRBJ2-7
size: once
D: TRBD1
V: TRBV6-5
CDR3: CASSMTGESSYEQYF
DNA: TGTGCCAGCAGTATGACAGGGGAATCGTCCTACGAGCAGTACTTC

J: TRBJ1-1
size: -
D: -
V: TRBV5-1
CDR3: CASSLVVGGRMNTEAFF
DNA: TGCGCCAGCAGCTTGGTAGTAGGCGGGCGGATGAACACTGAAGCTTTCTTT

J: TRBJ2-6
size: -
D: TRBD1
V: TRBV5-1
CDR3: CASSTGQGTGANVLTF
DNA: TGCGCCAGCAGCACCGGACAGGGGACTGGGGCCAACGTCCTGACTTTC

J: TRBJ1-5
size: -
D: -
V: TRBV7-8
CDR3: CASSPWGLSNQPQHF
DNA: TGTGCCAGCAGCCCCTGGGGGTTGAGCAATCAGCCCCAGCATTTT